This T cell receptor (beta chain) was recovered during a study of CD8 T cells in ankylosing spondylitis. Broader study findings: Some motif variants were previously reported in reactive arthritis synovial fluid and blood. Disease-linked clones bore a CD8+ phenotype and were relatively rare in peripheral blood.

This clonotype was detected many times. Its target is unknown. TCRdb processed the 5' RACE reads anew with MiXCR; each CDR3 protein has one entry. Here the sample spans some 150,000 distinct CDR3 sequences, 11% being singletons. Sequenced: blood, either unsorted or a sorted T cell fraction (not recorded which). The sequence was collected from a female donor with ankylosing spondylitis or in good health (not recorded which).

The CDR3 spells CSAPFWRGLTQETQYF. The CDR3 coding sequence is TGCAGTGCCCCTTTCTGGCGGGGGCTCACTCAAGAGACCCAGTACTTC. The rearrangement joins TRBV20-1 to TRBJ2-5; D possibly corresponds to TRBD2 (7 bases). The germline V gene has CDR1 DFQATT and CDR2 SNEGSKA (reference sequence). Trimming left V 6 bases short and J 2 bases short, with 22 bases between. The CDR3 has 16 residues.